This T cell receptor (beta chain) stems from a study of blood T cells in healthy people across ages. Together with a sample-barcoded 5' primer, a J-beta primer mix was included in a second PCR lasting about 6 to 11 cycles. TCRdb fed the 5' RACE reads into MiXCR, producing one record per CDR3 protein. The sample lists some 700,000 distinct CDR3 sequences; about 20% were seen once. A few counts support this clonotype. Sequencing was performed on blood. This TCR was sampled from a man aged 70-80 years in good health.

DNA for the CDR3: TGTGCCAGCAGTCCGGGACAGGGGACGCTATACGAGCAGTACTTC. It yields the protein CASSPGQGTLYEQYF. The gene calls are TRBV27 and TRBJ2-7; 10 positions match TRBD1. Unmatched junction bases numbered 8, after V lost 5 bases and J lost 4 bases. This CDR3 spans 15 amino acids. Germline CDR1 is MNHEY and CDR2 is SMNVEV (reference sequence).